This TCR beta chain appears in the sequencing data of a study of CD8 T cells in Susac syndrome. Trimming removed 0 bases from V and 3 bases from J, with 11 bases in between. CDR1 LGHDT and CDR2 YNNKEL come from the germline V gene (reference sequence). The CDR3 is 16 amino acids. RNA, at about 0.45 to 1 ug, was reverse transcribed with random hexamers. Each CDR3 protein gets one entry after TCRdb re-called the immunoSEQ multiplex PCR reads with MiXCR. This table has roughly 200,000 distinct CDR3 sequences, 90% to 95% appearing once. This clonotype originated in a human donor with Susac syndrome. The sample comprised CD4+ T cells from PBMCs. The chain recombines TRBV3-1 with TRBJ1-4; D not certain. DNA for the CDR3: TGTGCCAGCAGCCAAGATCACGACGTGGCTAATGAAAAACTGTTTTTT. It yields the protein CASSQDHDVANEKLFF.